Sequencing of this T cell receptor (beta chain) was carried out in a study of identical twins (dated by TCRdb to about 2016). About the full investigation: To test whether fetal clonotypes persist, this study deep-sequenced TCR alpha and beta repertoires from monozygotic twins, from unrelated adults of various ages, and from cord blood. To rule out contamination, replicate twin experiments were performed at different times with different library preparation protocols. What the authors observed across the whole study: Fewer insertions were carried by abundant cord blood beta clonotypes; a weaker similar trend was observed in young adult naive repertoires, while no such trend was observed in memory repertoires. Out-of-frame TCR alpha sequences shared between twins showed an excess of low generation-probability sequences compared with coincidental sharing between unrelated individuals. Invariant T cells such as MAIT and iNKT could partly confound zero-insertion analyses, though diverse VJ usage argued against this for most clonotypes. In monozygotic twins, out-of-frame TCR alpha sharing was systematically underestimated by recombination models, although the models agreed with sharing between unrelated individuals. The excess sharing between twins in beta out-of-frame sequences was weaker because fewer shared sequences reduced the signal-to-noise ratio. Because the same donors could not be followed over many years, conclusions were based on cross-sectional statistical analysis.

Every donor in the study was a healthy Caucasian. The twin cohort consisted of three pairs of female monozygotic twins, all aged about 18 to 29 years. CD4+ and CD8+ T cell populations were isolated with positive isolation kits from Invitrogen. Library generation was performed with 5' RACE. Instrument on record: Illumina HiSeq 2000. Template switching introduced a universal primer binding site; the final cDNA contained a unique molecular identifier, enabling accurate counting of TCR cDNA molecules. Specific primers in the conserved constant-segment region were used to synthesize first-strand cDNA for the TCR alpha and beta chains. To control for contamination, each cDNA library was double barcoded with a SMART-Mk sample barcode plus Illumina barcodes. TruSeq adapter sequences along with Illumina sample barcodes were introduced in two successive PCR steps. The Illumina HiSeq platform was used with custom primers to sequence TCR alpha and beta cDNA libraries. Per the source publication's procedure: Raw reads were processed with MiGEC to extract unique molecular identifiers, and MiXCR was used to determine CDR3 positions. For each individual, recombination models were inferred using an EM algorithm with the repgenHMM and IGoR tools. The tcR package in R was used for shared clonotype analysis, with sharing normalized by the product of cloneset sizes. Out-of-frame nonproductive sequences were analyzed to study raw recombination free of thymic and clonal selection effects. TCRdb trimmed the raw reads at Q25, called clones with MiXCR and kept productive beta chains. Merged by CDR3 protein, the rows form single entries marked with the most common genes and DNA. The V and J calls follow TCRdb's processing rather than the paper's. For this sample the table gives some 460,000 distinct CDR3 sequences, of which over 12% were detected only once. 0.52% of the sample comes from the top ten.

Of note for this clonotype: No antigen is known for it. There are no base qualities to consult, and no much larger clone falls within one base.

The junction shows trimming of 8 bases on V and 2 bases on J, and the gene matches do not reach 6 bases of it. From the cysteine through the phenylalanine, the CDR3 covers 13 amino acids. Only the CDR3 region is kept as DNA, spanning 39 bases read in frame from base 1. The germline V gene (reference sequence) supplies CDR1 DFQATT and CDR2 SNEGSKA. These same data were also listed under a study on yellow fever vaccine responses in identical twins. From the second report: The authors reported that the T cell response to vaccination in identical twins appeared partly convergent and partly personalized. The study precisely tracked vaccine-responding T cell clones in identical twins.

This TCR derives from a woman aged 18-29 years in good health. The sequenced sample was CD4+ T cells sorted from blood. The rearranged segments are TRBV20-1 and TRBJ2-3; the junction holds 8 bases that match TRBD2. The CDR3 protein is CSLPSGYTDTQYF. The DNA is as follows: TGCAGTCTCCCTAGCGGGTACACAGATACGCAGTATTTT.